The present T cell receptor (beta chain) was sequenced within a study of blood T cell repertoires in COVID-19. Study details: The samples span acute and convalescent COVID-19 from the United States, Italy and Spain. T cells, B-cell-depleted T cells, or PBMCs supplied cDNA or gDNA.

As originally analysed: Researchers report that nucleated cell counts were estimated from reference gene primer amplification. Clones were sequenced by immunoSEQ multiplex PCR, and TCRdb holds only the in-frame ones, with some missing. The V and J calls and clone size come from that table; D and trimming were worked out from the DNA. The table has fewer than 300,000 clones, around 87% seen once; the top ten hold roughly 2.5%. The CDR3 runs to 17 residues. Sequencing was performed on peripheral blood. The chain has TRBV21-1 and TRBJ2-7; TRBD2 is the table's D call and was not checked against the DNA. TRBV21-1 is deemed a pseudogene. The TCR was taken from a woman in her fifties or sixties with acute or convalescent COVID-19. This CDR3 is CASSKSGRRREGHEQYF. The CDR3 coding sequence is TGTGCCAGCAGCAAATCGGGCCGGCGACGGGAGGGCCACGAGCAGTACTTC.